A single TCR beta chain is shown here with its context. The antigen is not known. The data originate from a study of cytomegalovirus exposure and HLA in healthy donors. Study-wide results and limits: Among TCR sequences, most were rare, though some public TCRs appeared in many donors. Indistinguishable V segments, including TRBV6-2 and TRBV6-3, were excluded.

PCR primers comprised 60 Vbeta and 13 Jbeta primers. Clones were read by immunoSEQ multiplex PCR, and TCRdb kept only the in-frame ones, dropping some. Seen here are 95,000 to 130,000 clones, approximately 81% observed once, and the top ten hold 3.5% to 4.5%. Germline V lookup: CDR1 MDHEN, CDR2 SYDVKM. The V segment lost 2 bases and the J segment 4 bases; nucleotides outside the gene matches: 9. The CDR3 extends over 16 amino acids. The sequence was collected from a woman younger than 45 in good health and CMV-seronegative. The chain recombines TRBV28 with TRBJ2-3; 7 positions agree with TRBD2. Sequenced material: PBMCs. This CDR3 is CASSLEGGQGADTQYF. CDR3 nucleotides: TGTGCCAGCAGTTTAGAGGGAGGGCAAGGTGCAGATACGCAGTATTTT.